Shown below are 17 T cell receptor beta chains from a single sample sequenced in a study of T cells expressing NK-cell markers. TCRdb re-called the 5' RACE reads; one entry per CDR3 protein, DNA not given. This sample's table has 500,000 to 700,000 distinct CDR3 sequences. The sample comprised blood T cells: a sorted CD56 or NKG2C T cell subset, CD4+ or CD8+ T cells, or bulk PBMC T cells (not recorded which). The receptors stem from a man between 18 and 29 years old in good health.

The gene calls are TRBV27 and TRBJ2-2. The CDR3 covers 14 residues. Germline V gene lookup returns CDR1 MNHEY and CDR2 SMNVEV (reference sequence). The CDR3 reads CASSQTVNTGELFF.

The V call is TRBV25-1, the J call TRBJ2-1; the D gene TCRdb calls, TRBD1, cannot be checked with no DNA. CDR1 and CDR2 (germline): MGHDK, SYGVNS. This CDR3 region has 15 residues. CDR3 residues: CASSATGLVYNEQFF.

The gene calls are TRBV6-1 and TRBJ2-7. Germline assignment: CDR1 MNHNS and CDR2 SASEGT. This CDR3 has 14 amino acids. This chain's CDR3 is CASSRTWGNYEQYF.

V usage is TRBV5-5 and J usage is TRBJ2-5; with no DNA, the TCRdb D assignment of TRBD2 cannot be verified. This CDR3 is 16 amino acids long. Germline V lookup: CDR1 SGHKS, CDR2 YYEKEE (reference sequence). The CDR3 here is CASSRDSGFSQETQYF.

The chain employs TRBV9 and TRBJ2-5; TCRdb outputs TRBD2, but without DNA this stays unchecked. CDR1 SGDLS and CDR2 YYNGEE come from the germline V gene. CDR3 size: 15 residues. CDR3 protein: CASSVRLAGRETQYF.

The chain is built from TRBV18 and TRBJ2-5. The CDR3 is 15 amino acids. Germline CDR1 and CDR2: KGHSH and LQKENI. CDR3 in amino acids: CASSPQAVQQETQYF.

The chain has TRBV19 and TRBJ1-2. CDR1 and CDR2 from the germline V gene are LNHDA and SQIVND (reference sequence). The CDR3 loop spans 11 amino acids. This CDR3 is CASSRTDGYTF.

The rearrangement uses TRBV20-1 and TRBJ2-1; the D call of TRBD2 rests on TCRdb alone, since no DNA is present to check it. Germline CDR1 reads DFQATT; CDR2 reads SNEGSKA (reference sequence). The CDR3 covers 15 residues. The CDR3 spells CSASDIRLASNEQFF.

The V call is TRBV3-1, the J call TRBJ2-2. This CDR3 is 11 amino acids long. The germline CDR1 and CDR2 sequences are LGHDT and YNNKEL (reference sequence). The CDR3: CASSRPRELFF.

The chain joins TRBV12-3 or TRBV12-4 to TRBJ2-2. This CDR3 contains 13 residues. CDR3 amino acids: CASSLAWTGELFF.

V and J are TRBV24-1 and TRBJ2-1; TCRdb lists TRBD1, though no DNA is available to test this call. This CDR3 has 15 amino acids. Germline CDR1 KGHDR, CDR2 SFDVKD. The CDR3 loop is CATSDFGQGHLEQFF.

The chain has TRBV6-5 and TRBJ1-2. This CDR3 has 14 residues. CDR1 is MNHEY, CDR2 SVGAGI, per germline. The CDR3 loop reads CASSYGVRSYGYTF.

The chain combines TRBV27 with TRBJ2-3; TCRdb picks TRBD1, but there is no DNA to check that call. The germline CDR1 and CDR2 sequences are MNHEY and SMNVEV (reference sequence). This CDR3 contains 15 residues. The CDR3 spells CASSPTGSRSDTQYF.

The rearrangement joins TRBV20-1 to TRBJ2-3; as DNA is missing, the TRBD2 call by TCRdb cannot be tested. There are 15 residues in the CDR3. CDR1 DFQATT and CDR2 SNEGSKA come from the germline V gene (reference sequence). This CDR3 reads CSAGGLPLSRDTQYF.

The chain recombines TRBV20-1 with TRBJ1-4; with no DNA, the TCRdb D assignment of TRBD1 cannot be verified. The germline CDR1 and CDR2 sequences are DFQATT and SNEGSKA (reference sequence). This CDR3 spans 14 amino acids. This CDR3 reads CSAPEVGGRGKLFF.

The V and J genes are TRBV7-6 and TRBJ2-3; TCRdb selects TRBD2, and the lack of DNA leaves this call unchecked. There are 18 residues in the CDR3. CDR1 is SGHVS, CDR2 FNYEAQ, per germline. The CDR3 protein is CASSPGLGLAEPTDTQYF. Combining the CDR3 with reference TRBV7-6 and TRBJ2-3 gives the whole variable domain GAGVSQSPRYKVTKRGQDVALRCDPISGHVSLYWYRQALGQGPEFLTYFNYEAQQDKSGLPNDRFSAERPEGSISTLTIQRTEQRDSAMYRCASSPGLGLAEPTDTQYFGPGTRLTVL.

The CDR3 is CASSLFRVRDSRQYF. This chain links TRBV7-2 with TRBJ2-3; the TCRdb D gene call, TRBD2, has no DNA to confirm it. Per germline, CDR1 SGHTA and CDR2 FQGNSA. The length of the CDR3 is 15 residues.